Below are 3 T cell receptor beta chains sequenced from a single sample in a study of T cells expressing NK-cell markers. Following a re-call of the 5' RACE reads, TCRdb has one entry per CDR3 protein and lacks DNA. The listing records 200,000 to 300,000 distinct CDR3 sequences. The sample comprised blood T cells: a sorted CD56 or NKG2C T cell subset, CD4+ or CD8+ T cells, or bulk PBMC T cells (not recorded which). The receptor source for this set is a woman aged 18-70 years in good health.

The chain employs TRBV7-9 and TRBJ2-4; with no DNA, the TCRdb D assignment of TRBD1 cannot be verified. The CDR3 is 17 residues long. Germline V CDR1 and CDR2: SEHNR, FQNEAQ (reference sequence). The CDR3 protein is CASSSDRPLGVKNIQYF.

The chain recombines TRBV11-2 with TRBJ1-1; the D call from TCRdb, TRBD1, cannot be confirmed without DNA. Looked up from germline, CDR1 is SGHAT and CDR2 is FQNNGV. The CDR3 is made up of 15 amino acids. CDR3 amino acids: CASSLRDRGFTEAFF.

CDR3 sequence: CASSIQIGSSYNEQFF. The chain recombines TRBV4-3 with TRBJ2-1. The CDR3 consists of 16 residues. From germline, CDR1 is LGHNA and CDR2 YSLEER.